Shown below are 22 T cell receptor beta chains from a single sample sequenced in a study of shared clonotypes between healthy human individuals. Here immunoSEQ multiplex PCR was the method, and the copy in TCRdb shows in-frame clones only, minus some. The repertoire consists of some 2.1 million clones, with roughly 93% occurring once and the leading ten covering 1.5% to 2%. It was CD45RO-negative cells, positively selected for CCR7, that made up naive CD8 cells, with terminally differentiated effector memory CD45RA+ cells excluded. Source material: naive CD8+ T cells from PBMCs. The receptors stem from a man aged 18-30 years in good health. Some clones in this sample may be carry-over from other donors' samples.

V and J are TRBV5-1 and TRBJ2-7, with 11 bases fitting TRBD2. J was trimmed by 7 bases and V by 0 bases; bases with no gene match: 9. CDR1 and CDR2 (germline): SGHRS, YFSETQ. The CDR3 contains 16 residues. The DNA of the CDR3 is TGCGCCAGCAGCTTGGCACGTCTAGCGGGAGGAGGGGAGCAGTACTTC. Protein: CASSLARLAGGGEQYF.

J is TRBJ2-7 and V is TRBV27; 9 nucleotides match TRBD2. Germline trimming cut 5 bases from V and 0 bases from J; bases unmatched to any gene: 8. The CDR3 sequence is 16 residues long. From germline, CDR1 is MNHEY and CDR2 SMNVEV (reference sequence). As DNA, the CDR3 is TGTGCCAGCAGTCCCGATCTAGCGGGGTACTCCTACGAGCAGTACTTC. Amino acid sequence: CASSPDLAGYSYEQYF.

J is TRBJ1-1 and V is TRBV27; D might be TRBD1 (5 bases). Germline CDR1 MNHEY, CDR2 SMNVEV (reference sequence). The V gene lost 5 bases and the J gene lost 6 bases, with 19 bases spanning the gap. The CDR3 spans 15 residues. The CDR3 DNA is TGTGCCAGCAGTCCCTCCGGGACCCCCTGGGCTGAAGCTTTCTTT. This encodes CASSPSGTPWAEAFF.

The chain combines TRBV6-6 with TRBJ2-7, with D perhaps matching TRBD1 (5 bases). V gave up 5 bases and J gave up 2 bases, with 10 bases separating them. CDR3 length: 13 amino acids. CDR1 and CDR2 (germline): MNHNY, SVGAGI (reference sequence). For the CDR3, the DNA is TGTGCCAGCAGTCATCAGGGAACCTACGAGCAGTACTTC. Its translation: CASSHQGTYEQYF.

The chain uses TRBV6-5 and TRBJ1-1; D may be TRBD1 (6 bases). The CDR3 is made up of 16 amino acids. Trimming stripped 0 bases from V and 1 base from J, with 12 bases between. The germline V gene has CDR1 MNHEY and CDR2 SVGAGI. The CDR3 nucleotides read TGTGCCAGCAGTTACTCCTCAGGGGCTCGGAACACTGAAGCTTTCTTT. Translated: CASSYSSGARNTEAFF.

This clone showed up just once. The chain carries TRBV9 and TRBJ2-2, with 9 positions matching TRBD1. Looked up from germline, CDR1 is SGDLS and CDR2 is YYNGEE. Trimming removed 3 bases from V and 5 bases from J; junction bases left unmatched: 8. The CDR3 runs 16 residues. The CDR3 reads CASSGPGQGFTGELFF. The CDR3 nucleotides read TGTGCCAGCAGCGGACCGGGACAGGGCTTTACCGGGGAGCTGTTTTTT. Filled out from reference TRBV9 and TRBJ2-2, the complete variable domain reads DSGVTQTPKHLITATGQRVTLRCSPRSGDLSVYWYQQSLDQGLQFLIQYYNGEERAKGNILERFSAQQFPDLHSELNLSSLELGDSALYFCASSGPGQGFTGELFFGEGSRLTVL.

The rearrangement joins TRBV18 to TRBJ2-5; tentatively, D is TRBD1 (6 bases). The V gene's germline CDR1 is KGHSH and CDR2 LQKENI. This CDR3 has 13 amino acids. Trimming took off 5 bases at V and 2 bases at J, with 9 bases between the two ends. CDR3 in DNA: TGTGCCAGCTCAAGGACAGAGCAAGAGACCCAGTACTTC. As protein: CASSRTEQETQYF.

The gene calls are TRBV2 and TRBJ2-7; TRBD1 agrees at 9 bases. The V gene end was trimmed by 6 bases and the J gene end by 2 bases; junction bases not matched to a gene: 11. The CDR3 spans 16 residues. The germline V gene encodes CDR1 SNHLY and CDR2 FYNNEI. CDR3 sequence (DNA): TGTGCCAGCAGAAATACCGGGACAGGGAGCCCCTACGAGCAGTACTTC. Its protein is CASRNTGTGSPYEQYF.

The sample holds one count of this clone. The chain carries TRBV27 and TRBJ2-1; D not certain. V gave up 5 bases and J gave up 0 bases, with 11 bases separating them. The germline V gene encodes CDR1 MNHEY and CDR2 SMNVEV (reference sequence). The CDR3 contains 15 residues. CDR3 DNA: TGTGCCAGCAGTCCAACTGTGAGCTCCTACAATGAGCAGTTCTTC. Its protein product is CASSPTVSSYNEQFF.

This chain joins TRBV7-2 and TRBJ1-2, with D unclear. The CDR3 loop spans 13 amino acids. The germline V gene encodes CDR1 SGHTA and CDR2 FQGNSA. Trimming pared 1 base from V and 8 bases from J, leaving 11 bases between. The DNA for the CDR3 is TGTGCCAGCAGCTTAGTTACGGGGAACGGCTACACCTTC. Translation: CASSLVTGNGYTF.

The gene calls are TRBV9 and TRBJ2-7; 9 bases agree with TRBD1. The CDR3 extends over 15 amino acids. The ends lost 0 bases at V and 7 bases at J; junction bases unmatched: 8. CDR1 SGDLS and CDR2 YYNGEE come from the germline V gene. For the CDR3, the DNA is TGTGCCAGCAGCGTAGCGGCACAGGGGGCTCGGGAGCAGTACTTC. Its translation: CASSVAAQGAREQYF.

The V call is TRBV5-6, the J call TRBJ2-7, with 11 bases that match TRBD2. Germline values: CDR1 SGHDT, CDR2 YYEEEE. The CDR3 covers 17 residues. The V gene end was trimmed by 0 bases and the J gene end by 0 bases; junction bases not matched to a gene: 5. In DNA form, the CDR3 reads TGTGCCAGCAGCTTGGGGCTAGCGGGAGGCATCTCCTACGAGCAGTACTTC. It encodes CASSLGLAGGISYEQYF.

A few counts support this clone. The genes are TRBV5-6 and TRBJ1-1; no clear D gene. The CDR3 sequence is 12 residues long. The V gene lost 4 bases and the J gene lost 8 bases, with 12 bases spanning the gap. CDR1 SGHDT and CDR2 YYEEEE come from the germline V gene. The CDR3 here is CASSVGSREAFF. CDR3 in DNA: TGTGCCAGCAGCGTGGGCTCGAGGGAAGCTTTCTTT.

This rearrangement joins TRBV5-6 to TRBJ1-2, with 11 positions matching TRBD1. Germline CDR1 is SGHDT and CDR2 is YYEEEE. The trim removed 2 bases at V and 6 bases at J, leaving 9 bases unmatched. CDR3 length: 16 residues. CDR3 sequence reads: CASSFKDRGHWDGYTF. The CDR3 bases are TGTGCCAGCAGCTTTAAGGACAGGGGGCACTGGGATGGCTACACCTTC.

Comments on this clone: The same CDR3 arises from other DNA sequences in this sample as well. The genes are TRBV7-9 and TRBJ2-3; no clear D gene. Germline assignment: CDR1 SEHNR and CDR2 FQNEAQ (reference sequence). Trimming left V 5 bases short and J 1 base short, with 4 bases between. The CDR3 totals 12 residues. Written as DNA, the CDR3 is TGTGCCAGCAGCGAAGGCACAGATACGCAGTATTTT. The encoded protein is CASSEGTDTQYF.

CDR3 amino acids: CASSAGSGVEETQYF. The CDR3 DNA reads TGCGCCAGCAGTGCTGGCAGCGGAGTTGAAGAGACCCAGTACTTC. This chain links TRBV10-1 with TRBJ2-5, with a tentative D call TRBD2 (5 bases). Germline CDR1 reads WNHNN; CDR2 reads SYGVQD (reference sequence). CDR3 length equals 15 residues. Trimming took 4 bases from V and 3 from J, leaving 15 bases between them.

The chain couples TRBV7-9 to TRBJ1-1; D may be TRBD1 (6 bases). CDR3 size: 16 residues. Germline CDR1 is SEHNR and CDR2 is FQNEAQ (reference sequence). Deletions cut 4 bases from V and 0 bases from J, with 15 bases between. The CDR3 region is CASSSNLGQLNTEAFF. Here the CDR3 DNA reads TGTGCCAGCAGCTCGAACCTAGGACAGTTGAACACTGAAGCTTTCTTT.

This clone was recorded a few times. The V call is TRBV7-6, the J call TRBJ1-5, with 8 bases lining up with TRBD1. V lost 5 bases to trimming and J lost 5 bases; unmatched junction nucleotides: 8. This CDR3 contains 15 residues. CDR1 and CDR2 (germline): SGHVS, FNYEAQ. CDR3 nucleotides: TGTGCCAGCAGCCAAGACAGGGGAAGAGATCAGCCCCAGCATTTT. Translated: CASSQDRGRDQPQHF.

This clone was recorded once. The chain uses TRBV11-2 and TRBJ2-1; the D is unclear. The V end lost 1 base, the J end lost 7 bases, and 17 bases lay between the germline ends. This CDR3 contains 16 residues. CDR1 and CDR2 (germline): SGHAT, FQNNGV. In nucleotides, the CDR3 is TGTGCCAGCAGCTTAGCTCGCTGGGTTAGCATTAATGAGCAGTTCTTC. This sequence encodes CASSLARWVSINEQFF.

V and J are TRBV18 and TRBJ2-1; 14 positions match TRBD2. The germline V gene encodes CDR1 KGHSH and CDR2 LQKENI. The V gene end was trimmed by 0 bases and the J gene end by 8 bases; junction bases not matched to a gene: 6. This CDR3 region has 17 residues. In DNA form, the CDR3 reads TGTGCCAGCTCACCACCCGGGACTAGCGGGAGTTTCGATGAGCAGTTCTTC. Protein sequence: CASSPPGTSGSFDEQFF.

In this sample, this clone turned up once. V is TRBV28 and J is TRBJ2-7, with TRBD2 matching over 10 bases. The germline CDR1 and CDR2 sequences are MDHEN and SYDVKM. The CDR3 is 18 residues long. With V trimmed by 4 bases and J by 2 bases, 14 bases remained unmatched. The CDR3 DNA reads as TGTGCCAGCAGTTCCCCGTATATAGCGGGAGGAAACACCTACGAGCAGTACTTC. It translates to CASSSPYIAGGNTYEQYF.

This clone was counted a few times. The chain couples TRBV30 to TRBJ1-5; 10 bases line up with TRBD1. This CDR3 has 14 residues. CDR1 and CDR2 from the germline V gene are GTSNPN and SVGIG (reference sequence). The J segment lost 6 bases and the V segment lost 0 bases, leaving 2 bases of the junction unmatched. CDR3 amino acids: CAWSVRTGGQPQHF. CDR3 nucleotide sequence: TGTGCCTGGAGTGTCAGGACAGGGGGTCAGCCCCAGCATTTT.